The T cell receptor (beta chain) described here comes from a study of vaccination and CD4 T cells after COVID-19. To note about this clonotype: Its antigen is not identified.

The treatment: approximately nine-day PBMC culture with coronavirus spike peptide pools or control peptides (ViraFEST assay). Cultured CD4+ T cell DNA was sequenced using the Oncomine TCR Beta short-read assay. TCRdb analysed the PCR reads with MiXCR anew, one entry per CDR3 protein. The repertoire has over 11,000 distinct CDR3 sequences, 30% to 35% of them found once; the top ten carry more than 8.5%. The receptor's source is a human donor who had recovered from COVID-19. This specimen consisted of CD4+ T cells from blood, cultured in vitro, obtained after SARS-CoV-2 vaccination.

The CDR3 reads CASSLFRGSPLHF. DNA of the CDR3: TGTGCCAGCAGTTTGTTTAGGGGGTCACCCCTCCACTTT. J is TRBJ1-6 and V is TRBV28, with D possibly matching TRBD1 (6 bases). CDR1 is MDHEN, CDR2 SYDVKM, per germline. V was shortened by 3 bases and J by 10 bases, with 10 bases between the two germline ends. The CDR3 totals 13 residues.